This T cell receptor beta chain appears in the sequencing data of a study of blood T cell repertoires in COVID-19. Turning to the study itself: Acute and convalescent COVID-19 samples came from the United States, Italy and Spain. The analysed material was cDNA or gDNA that came from T cells, B-cell-depleted T cells, or PBMCs.

The germline V and J ends were trimmed by 5 bases and 5 bases, with 24 bases remaining between them. The CDR3 has 17 residues. Germline loops: CDR1 SGHTA, CDR2 FQGNSA. Original data processing: Using reference gene primer amplification, nucleated cell counts were estimated. Clones were read by immunoSEQ multiplex PCR, and TCRdb kept only the in-frame ones, dropping some. The DNA was the basis for D and trimming; V, J and clone size are from that table. Among 250,000 or so clones, around 90% were seen once, and the ten largest hold about 2%. The receptor comes from a woman aged 60 to 75 with COVID-19, enrolled during active disease. Input material: peripheral blood. This sequence joins TRBV7-2 and TRBJ2-5, with D perhaps matching TRBD1 (6 bases). In DNA, the CDR3 is TGTGCCAGCAGCGTCGGGGACACCCCTGAGTTGGTGGAGACCCAGTACTTC. It codes for CASSVGDTPELVETQYF.